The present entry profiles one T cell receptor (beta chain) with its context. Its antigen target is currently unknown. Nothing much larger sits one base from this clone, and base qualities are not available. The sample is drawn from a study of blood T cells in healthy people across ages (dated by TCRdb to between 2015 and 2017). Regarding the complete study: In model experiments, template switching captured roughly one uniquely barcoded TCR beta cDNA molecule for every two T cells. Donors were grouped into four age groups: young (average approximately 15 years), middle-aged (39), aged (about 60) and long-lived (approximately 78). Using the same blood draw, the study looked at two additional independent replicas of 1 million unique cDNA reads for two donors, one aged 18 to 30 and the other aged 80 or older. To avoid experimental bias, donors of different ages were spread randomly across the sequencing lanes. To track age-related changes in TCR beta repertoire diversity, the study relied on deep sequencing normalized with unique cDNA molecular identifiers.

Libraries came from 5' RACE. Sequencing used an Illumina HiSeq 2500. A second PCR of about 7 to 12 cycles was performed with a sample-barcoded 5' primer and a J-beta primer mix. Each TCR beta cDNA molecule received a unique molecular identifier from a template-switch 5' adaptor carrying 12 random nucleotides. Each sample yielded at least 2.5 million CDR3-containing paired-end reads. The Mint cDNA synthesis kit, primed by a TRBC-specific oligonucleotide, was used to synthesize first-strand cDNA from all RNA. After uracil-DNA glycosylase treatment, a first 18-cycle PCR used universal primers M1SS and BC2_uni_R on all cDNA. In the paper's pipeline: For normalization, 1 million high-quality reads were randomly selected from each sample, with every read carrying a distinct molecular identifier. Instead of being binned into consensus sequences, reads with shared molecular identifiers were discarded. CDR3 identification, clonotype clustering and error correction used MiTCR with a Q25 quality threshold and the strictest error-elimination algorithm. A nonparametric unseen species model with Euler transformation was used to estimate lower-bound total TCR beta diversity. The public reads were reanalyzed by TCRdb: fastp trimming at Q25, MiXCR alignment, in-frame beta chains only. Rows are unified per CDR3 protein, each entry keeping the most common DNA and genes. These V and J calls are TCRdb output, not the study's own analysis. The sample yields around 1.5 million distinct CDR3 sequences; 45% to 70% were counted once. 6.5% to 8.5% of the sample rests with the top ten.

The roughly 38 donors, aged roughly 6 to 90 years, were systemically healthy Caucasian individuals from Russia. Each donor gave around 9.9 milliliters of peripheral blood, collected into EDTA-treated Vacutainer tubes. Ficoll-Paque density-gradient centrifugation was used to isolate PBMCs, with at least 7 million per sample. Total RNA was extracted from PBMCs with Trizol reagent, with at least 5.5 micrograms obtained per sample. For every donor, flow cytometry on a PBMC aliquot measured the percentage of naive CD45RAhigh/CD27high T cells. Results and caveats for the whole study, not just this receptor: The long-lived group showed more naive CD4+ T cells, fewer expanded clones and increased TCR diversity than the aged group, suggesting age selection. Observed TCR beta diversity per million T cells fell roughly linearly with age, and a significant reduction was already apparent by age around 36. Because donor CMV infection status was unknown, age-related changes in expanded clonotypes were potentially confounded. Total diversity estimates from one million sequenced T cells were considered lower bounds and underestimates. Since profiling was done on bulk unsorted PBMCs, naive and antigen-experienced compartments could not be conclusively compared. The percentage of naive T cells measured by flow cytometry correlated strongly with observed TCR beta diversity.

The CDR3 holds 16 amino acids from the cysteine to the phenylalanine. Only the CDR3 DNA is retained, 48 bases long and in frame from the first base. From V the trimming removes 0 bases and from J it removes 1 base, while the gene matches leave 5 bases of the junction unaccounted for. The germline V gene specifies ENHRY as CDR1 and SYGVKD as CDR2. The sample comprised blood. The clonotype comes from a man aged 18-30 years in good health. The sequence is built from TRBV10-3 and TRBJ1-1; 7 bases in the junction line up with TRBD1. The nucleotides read TGTGCCATCAGTGAGTCCAGGGGGGCAGCGAACACTGAAGCTTTCTTT. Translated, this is CAISESRGAANTEAFF.